Listed here are 9 T cell receptor beta chains from one sample, sequenced in a study of shared clonotypes between healthy human individuals. As defined, naive CD8 cells were CD45RO-negative and positively selected for CCR7, with terminally differentiated effector memory CD45RA+ cells excluded. TCRdb keeps only in-frame clones here, not all; method: immunoSEQ multiplex PCR. Here the sample spans about 2 million clones, about 95% being singletons. Material for sequencing was naive CD8+ T cells sorted from blood. These receptors were collected from a man aged 18 to 30 in good health.

The chain uses TRBV15 and TRBJ1-2, with a tentative D call TRBD1 (6 bases). Trimming removed 5 bases from V and 5 bases from J, with 18 bases in between. The CDR3 is 15 amino acids. Germline-derived CDR1 and CDR2 are LNHNV and YYDKDF (reference sequence). Here the CDR3 DNA reads TGTGCCACCAGCCCCTTGTTACAGGGCCCATATGGCTACACCTTC. Translating it yields CATSPLLQGPYGYTF.

This chain joins TRBV27 and TRBJ2-7, with 7 nucleotides matching TRBD1. Per the germline V gene, CDR1 is MNHEY and CDR2 is SMNVEV (reference sequence). The CDR3 has 17 residues. Trimming at V came to 5 bases and at J to 3 bases, leaving 16 bases not matched to a gene. The CDR3, as DNA: TGTGCCAGCAGTGACGGGCTCCGGGACAGTTCCCTCTACGAGCAGTACTTC. This encodes CASSDGLRDSSLYEQYF.

The chain combines TRBV7-8 with TRBJ1-5, with D possibly TRBD1 on 5 matching bases. Germline CDR1 reads SGHVS; CDR2 reads FQNEAQ. This CDR3 spans 14 amino acids. V was cut by 5 bases and J by 4 bases, with 12 bases left in between. CDR3 sequence: CASSPAGGNQPQHF. Written as DNA, the CDR3 is TGTGCCAGCAGCCCCGCGGGGGGAAATCAGCCCCAGCATTTT.

The rearrangement joins TRBV30 to TRBJ1-2; 7 bases are a match to TRBD1. V gave up 2 bases and J gave up 1 base; unmatched junction bases: 7. The CDR3 sequence is 15 residues long. Per germline, CDR1 GTSNPN and CDR2 SVGIG (reference sequence). Written as DNA, the CDR3 is TGTGCCTGGAGTTCACCGGGACAGAATAACTATGGCTACACCTTC. Translated, it gives CAWSSPGQNNYGYTF.

V gene TRBV5-1 combines with J gene TRBJ1-2, with D tentatively TRBD1 (5 bases). V was trimmed by 0 bases and J by 0 bases, leaving 9 bases between them. The CDR3 has 15 amino acids. Germline V gives CDR1 SGHRS, CDR2 YFSETQ. The CDR3 spells CASSLATGTNYGYTF. CDR3 coding DNA: TGCGCCAGCAGCTTGGCCACAGGCACTAACTATGGCTACACCTTC.

The chain joins TRBV6-5 to TRBJ2-3, with 8 bases identical to TRBD1. With V trimmed by 5 bases and J by 4 bases, 5 bases remained unmatched. CDR1 and CDR2 from the germline V gene are MNHEY and SVGAGI. The CDR3 is made up of 14 amino acids. Here the CDR3 DNA reads TGTGCCAGCAGTCCCCAGGGGGCGTCAGATACGCAGTATTTT. Amino acids: CASSPQGASDTQYF.

The rearrangement joins TRBV6-6 to TRBJ1-2; the D gene is possibly TRBD1 (5 bases). This CDR3 is 11 amino acids long. Trimming left V 7 bases short and J 5 bases short, with 8 bases between. The germline gives CDR1 MNHNY, CDR2 SVGAGI (reference sequence). CDR3 in DNA: TGTGCCAGCATAGGGACTTATGGCTACACCTTC. It specifies CASIGTYGYTF.

CDR3 region: CASSGGASYEQYF. CDR3 sequence (DNA): TGTGCCAGCAGCGGAGGGGCGTCTTACGAGCAGTACTTC. The chain is built from TRBV4-2 and TRBJ2-7; D might be TRBD2 (6 bases). Germline CDR1 and CDR2: LGHNA and YNFKEQ. V lost 5 bases, J lost 4 bases, and 12 bases lay in between. CDR3 length: 13 amino acids.

This rearrangement joins TRBV5-4 to TRBJ2-2; D call uncertain. CDR1 and CDR2 from the germline V gene are SGHNT and YYREEE (reference sequence). The CDR3 has 16 amino acids. Trimming pared 4 bases from V and 5 bases from J, leaving 18 bases between. The CDR3 nucleotides are TGTGCCAGCAGCCCACCCGAGTGGTTGGGAACCGGGGAGCTGTTTTTT. Its protein is CASSPPEWLGTGELFF.